This T cell receptor (beta chain) came from a study of post-analysis software for immune sequencing data. Overall study: In terms of disease course, relapsing-remitting, secondary progressive and progressive-relapsing multiple sclerosis were included.

cDNA libraries for TCR beta contained unique molecular identifiers. Each CDR3 protein is one row after TCRdb ran MiXCR on the PCR reads. The sample has 700,000 to 800,000 distinct CDR3 sequences, roughly 30% seen once. The CDR3 has 14 residues. Germline loops: CDR1 DFQATT, CDR2 SNEGSKA (reference sequence). Study results and limitations: Co-batched samples clustered tightly together by F measure. The five TRBV segments detected at higher frequency in patients than in controls included TRBV5-6, TRBV5-1 and TRBV20-1.

This clonotype was counted only a few times. Its specificity is unknown. Relative to the germline gene, one junction end is altered; a read error may explain this. This sequence was found in a girl between 5 and 17 years old with multiple sclerosis. Sequencing was carried out using blood. The rearrangement uses TRBV20-1 and TRBJ1-2, with TRBD1 as a possible D gene (6 bases). CDR3 region: CSAHGGGTNYDYTF. In nucleotides, the CDR3 is TGCAGTGCCCACGGAGGGGGGACCAACTATGACTACACCTTC.